The rows below give T cell receptor beta chains drawn from one sample of a study of blood T cell repertoires in COVID-19. The protocol was immunoSEQ multiplex PCR, while the TCRdb copy is restricted to in-frame clones and leaves out a portion. The sample has about 310,000 clones, roughly 84% seen once. Sequencing was carried out using peripheral blood. The receptors stem from a man aged 50-60 years with active or convalescent COVID-19. CDR3s include the opening cysteine and the closing phenylalanine or tryptophan. D genes are given only for firm matches. The size of a clone is reported for some rows only, either as once, few or many, or as a class for expanded clones.

V	size	J	D	DNA	CDR3
TRBV4-2	.	TRBJ1-1	TRBD1	TGTGCCAGCAGCCAAGATGTAGGGGGCTACACTGAAGCTTTCTTT	CASSQDVGGYTEAFF
TRBV24-1	.	TRBJ1-2	TRBD1	TGTGCCACCAGTCGTATTCAAGGGGGCGCGGGTGGCTACACCTTC	CATSRIQGGAGGYTF
TRBV25-1	.	TRBJ1-4	TRBD1	TGTGCCAGCAGCCGCCCGGGACAGGGTTTTGAAAAACTGTTTTTT	CASSRPGQGFEKLFF
TRBV27	.	TRBJ1-1	TRBD1	TGTGCCAGCAGTTTACAGGGGGCAACTGAAGCTTTCTTT	CASSLQGATEAFF
TRBV5-1	.	TRBJ2-1	TRBD2	TGCGCCAGCAGCTTGGATTCTAGCGGGTACAATGAGCAGTTCTTC	CASSLDSSGYNEQFF
TRBV11-2	.	TRBJ1-5	.	TGTGCCAGCAGCTTAAGTAGTCCGACAAGCAATCAGCCCCAGCATTTT	CASSLSSPTSNQPQHF
TRBV30	.	TRBJ2-1	.	TGTGCCTGGAGTGGGGACTTGCTGGTCAGGCGGCAGTTCTTC	CAWSGDLLVRRQFF
TRBV7-3	.	TRBJ2-1	.	TGTGCCAGCAGCCCGGACAGCTACAATGAGCAGTTCTTC	CASSPDSYNEQFF
TRBV4-3	.	TRBJ1-6	.	TGCGCCAGCAGCCAAGATATAAATTCACCCCTCCACTTT	CASSQDINSPLHF
TRBV5-4	.	TRBJ1-2	.	TGTGCCAGCAGCTTTGGACATACGAGCTATGGCTACACCTTC	CASSFGHTSYGYTF
TRBV11-1	.	TRBJ2-5	TRBD1	TGTGCCAGCAGCTTAGGGGACAGGGTAGAGACCCAGTACTTC	CASSLGDRVETQYF
TRBV9	once	TRBJ2-1	TRBD2	TGTGCCAGCAGCGGGGGACTAGCAAGAGACAATGAGCAGTTCTTC	CASSGGLARDNEQFF
TRBV28	.	TRBJ1-4	.	TGTGCCAGCACTAACTCCGCTAATGAAAAACTGTTTTTT	CASTNSANEKLFF
TRBV5-1	.	TRBJ1-1	TRBD1	TGCGCCAGCAGCTCGCCGGGACAGGGAAGCACTGAAGCTTTCTTT	CASSSPGQGSTEAFF
TRBV28	once	TRBJ2-7	.	TGTGCCAGCAGCCAGGGATCCTACGAGCAGTACTTC	CASSQGSYEQYF
TRBV6-4	.	TRBJ2-7	TRBD2	TGTGCCAGCAGTGAATTAGCCCCAGTCGGACTAGCCTACGAGCAGTACTTC	CASSELAPVGLAYEQYF
TRBV28	.	TRBJ2-3	TRBD2	TGTGCCAGTCAAGGAGGGACTAGCGGGAGGAGGGTTAGGACAGATACGCAGTATTTT	CASQGGTSGRRVRTDTQYF
TRBV7-9	.	TRBJ2-3	.	TGTGCCAGCAGCTTAGAGGTGGGGACTGATACGCAGTATTTT	CASSLEVGTDTQYF
TRBV29-1	.	TRBJ1-2	.	TGCAGCGTTGAAGATGGGCCGAGAAACTATGGCTACACCTTC	CSVEDGPRNYGYTF
TRBV15	once	TRBJ2-2	.	TGTGCCACCAGCAGAGATCGGAGGGCCGGGGAGCTGTTTTTT	CATSRDRRAGELFF
TRBV5-1	.	TRBJ2-3	.	TGCGCCAGCAGCTTAGCGGAGATCACAGATACGCAGTATTTT	CASSLAEITDTQYF
TRBV14	once	TRBJ1-2	.	TGTGCCAGCAGCCAAGTAGCTAACTATGGCTACACCTTC	CASSQVANYGYTF